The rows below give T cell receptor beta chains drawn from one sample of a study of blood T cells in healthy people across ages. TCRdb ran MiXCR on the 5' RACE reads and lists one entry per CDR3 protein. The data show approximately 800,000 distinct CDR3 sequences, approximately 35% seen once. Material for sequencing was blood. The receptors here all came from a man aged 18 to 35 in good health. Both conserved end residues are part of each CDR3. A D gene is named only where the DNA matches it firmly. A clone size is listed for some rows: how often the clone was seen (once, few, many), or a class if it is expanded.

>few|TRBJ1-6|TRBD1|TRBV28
CASSPTHRDRRSPLHF
TGTGCCAGCAGCCCAACCCACCGGGACAGACGTTCACCCCTCCACTTT
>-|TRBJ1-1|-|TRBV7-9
CASTTHNYSGMDTEAFF
TGTGCCAGCACGACACATAACTATTCGGGAATGGACACTGAAGCTTTCTTT
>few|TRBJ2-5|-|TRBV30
CAWIGPTLRGEQYF
TGTGCCTGGATAGGGCCCACCCTGAGGGGTGAGCAGTACTTC
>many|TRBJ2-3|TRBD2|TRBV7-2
CASSLLAGGADTQYF
TGTGCCAGCAGCTTATTAGCGGGGGGCGCAGATACGCAGTATTTT
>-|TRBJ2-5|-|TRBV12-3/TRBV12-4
CASSLRTNSETQYF
TGTGCCAGCAGTTTAAGAACTAACTCGGAGACCCAGTACTTC
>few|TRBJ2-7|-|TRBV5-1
CASSPTGIHNEQYF
TGCGCCAGCAGCCCAACCGGGATTCACAATGAGCAGTACTTC
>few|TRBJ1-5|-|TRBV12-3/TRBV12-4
CASSRTSPRAQHF
TGTGCCAGCAGTCGGACATCCCCTAGAGCCCAGCATTTT
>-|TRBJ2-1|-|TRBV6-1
CASGDEWDYNEQFF
TGTGCCAGCGGAGACGAGTGGGACTACAATGAGCAGTTCTTC
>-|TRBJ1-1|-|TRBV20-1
CSPRDIGSNTEAFF
TGCAGTCCTAGAGATATAGGCAGCAACACTGAAGCTTTCTTT
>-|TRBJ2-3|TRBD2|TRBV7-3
CASSSIPGLVGFTDTQYF
TGTGCCAGCAGCTCTATCCCGGGACTAGTGGGTTTCACAGATACGCAGTATTTT
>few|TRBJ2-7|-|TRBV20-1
CSAAVQYPNYEQYF
TGCAGTGCTGCCGTTCAATATCCCAACTACGAGCAGTACTTC
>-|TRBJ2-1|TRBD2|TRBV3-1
CASSQGTSGGREFF
TGTGCCAGCAGCCAAGGGACTAGCGGGGGCCGTGAGTTCTTC
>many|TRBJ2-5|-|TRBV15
CATSRDRQETQYF
TGTGCCACCAGCAGAGACCGACAAGAGACCCAGTACTTC
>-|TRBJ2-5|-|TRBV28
CASSFSWNRKETQYF
TGTGCCAGCAGTTTCAGTTGGAACAGAAAAGAGACCCAGTACTTC
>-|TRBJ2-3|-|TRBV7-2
CASSSPAASRRYTDTQYF
TGTGCCAGCAGCTCCCCCGCGGCATCTCGTCGTTACACAGATACGCAGTATTTT
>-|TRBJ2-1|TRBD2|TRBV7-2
CASRLGLGLASYNEQFF
TGTGCCAGCAGGCTGGGGTTGGGACTAGCGTCCTACAATGAGCAGTTCTTC
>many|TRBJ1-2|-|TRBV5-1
CASSSTGFTYGYTF
TGCGCCAGCAGCAGTACAGGGTTTACCTATGGCTACACCTTC
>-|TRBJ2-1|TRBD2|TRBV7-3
CASSLTAGGMDEQFF
TGTGCCAGCAGCTTAACTGCGGGAGGAATGGATGAGCAGTTCTTC
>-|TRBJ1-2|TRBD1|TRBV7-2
CASSLRTGLGAPTNYGYTF
TGTGCCAGCAGCTTAAGGACAGGGCTAGGGGCGCCCACCAACTATGGCTACACCTTC